The source of this T cell receptor (beta chain) is a study of siplizumab effects on memory and regulatory T cells. Study-wide points: In siplizumab conditions, mappable alloreactive CD4+ clones averaged around 69% Treg-derived, against around 28% in controls. The alloreactive clones that mapped to unstimulated subsets made up only a minor fraction. Naive T cells were seemingly more diverse than memory cells, and major contributions to the alloresponse seemed to be made by them.

On this clone itself: Its cognate antigen is unknown.

Profiling relied on immunoSEQ multiplex PCR, and the TCRdb table lists in-frame clones only, not all of them. The table includes around 100,000 clones, roughly nine tenths detected once. V lost 7 bases and J lost 0, with 15 bases in between. Germline V gene data show CDR1 as SNHLY and CDR2 as FYNNEI. The CDR3 has 15 amino acids. Specimen: Tregs sorted from blood. This clonotype was sampled from a human donor in good health. This sequence joins TRBV2 and TRBJ1-2; a possible D gene is TRBD1 (5 bases). CDR3 in amino acids: CASTLRGRANYGYTF. The CDR3, as DNA: TGTGCCAGCACCCTCCGGGGCAGAGCTAACTATGGCTACACCTTC.